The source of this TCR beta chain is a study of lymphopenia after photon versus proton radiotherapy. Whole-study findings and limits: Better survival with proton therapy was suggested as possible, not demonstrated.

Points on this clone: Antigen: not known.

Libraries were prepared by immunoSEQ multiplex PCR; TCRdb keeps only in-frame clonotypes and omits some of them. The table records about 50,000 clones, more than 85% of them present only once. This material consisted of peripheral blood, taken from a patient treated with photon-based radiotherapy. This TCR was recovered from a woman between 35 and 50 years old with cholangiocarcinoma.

The CDR3 sequence: CASSLSGGETQYF. The CDR3 coding sequence is TGTGCCAGCAGTCTTAGCGGGGGGGAGACCCAGTACTTC. V gene TRBV9 combines with J gene TRBJ2-5; TRBD2 matches at 10 bases. V was clipped by 5 bases and J by 5 bases; unmatched bases: 3. Germline V gives CDR1 SGDLS, CDR2 YYNGEE. CDR3 size: 13 residues.